This T cell receptor beta chain stems from a study of spatial heterogeneity in lung cancer. Study-level results: Tracking of tumor mutation counts was seen in expanded intratumoral alpha and beta TCR counts.

The time point here: sample taken at primary tumor resection. Unsorted whole RNA of tumor, nontumor lung or frozen PBMC was sequenced. Via MiXCR, TCRdb re-called the 5' RACE reads, giving one row per CDR3 protein. The sample yields 16,000 or so distinct CDR3 sequences, under 7.5% seen once. Germline assignment: CDR1 SGHDN and CDR2 FVKESK. The CDR3 consists of 14 residues. V shed 4 bases and J 6 bases; nucleotides not matched to a gene: 6. At least ten counts were recorded for this clonotype. Its antigen is unknown. This clonotype was sampled from a female donor with early-stage non-small cell lung cancer. Here the sequenced sample was lung tumor tissue, taken at surgery. J is TRBJ2-1 and V is TRBV14; TRBD1 agrees at 7 bases. CDR3 protein: CASSPLQGFNEQFF. CDR3 nucleotide sequence: TGTGCCAGCAGCCCGCTACAGGGGTTCAATGAGCAGTTCTTC.